These 28 T cell receptor beta chains originate from one sample sequenced in a study of blood T cells in healthy people across ages. A sample-barcoded 5' primer and a J-beta primer mix were used in a second PCR of about 7 to 12 cycles. Each CDR3 protein is one row after TCRdb ran MiXCR on the 5' RACE reads. The sample lists about 620,000 distinct CDR3 sequences; under 25% were seen once. Sample: blood. The receptors stem from a man aged 65 to 79 in good health.

This clonotype came up a few times. The chain joins TRBV7-9 to TRBJ2-2; 11 nucleotides line up with TRBD2. The V gene end was trimmed by 5 bases and the J gene end by 0 bases; junction bases not matched to a gene: 5. This CDR3 is 17 amino acids long. Germline V gives CDR1 SEHNR, CDR2 FQNEAQ (reference sequence). This CDR3 is CASSPSGLAANTGELFF. CDR3 coding DNA: TGTGCCAGCAGCCCTTCGGGACTAGCGGCGAACACCGGGGAGCTGTTTTTT.

This clonotype was counted ten times or more. This chain joins TRBV7-9 and TRBJ2-1; D is ambiguous. The length of the CDR3 is 11 residues. Trimming stripped 2 bases from V and 8 bases from J, with 4 bases between. Germline V CDR1 and CDR2: SEHNR, FQNEAQ (reference sequence). CDR3 sequence: CASSLMDEQFF. Written as DNA, the CDR3 is TGTGCCAGCAGCTTAATGGATGAGCAGTTCTTC.

This clonotype was recorded at least ten times. The chain joins TRBV7-3 to TRBJ2-3; 11 bases line up with TRBD2. Per germline, CDR1 SGHTA and CDR2 FQGTGA. The V segment lost 5 bases and the J segment 1 base; nucleotides outside the gene matches: 11. The CDR3 is 18 residues long. The CDR3 DNA reads as TGTGCCAGCAGCGCCACGGGACTAGCGGAAATAGGCACAGATACGCAGTATTTT. Protein sequence: CASSATGLAEIGTDTQYF. Complete variable domain (other parts from reference TRBV7-3 and TRBJ2-3): GAGVSQTPSNKVTEKGKYVELRCDPISGHTALYWYRQSLGQGPEFLIYFQGTGAADDSGLPNDRFFAVRPEGSVSTLKIQRTERGDSAVYLCASSATGLAEIGTDTQYFGPGTRLTVL.

The V and J genes are TRBV6-1 and TRBJ2-4; no definite D call. V lost 1 base, J lost 9 bases, and 13 bases lay in between. Germline V gene data show CDR1 as MNHNS and CDR2 as SASEGT. There are 14 residues in the CDR3. This CDR3 is CASSEESIPGIQYF. The CDR3 DNA follows: TGTGCCAGCAGTGAAGAGAGTATCCCTGGCATTCAGTACTTC.

CDR3 DNA: TGCGCCAGCAGCTTGGAAGGCGGGACGACAGATACGCAGTATTTT. This sequence encodes CASSLEGGTTDTQYF. V is TRBV5-1 and J is TRBJ2-3, with D maybe TRBD2 (6 bases). V shed 0 bases and J shed 3 bases, with 11 bases lying between them. Germline V lookup: CDR1 SGHRS, CDR2 YFSETQ. The CDR3 totals 15 residues.

The genes are TRBV7-2 and TRBJ1-2; 9 bases map to TRBD1. Trimming at V came to 3 bases and at J to 8 bases, leaving 7 bases not matched to a gene. The germline V gene has CDR1 SGHTA and CDR2 FQGNSA. This CDR3 has 14 residues. The CDR3 DNA sequence: TGTGCCAGCAGCTTCCCCGGGACAGGGAGCGGCTACACCTTC. Its protein is CASSFPGTGSGYTF.

In this sample, this clonotype turned up a few times. The V call is TRBV3-1, the J call TRBJ2-5, with D perhaps TRBD1 or TRBD2 (5 bases each). Trimming removed 5 bases at V and 4 bases at J, with 14 bases between. CDR1 is LGHDT, CDR2 YNNKEL, per germline (reference sequence). The CDR3 consists of 14 residues. Here the CDR3 reads CASSVMVGGETQYF. CDR3 coding DNA: TGTGCCAGCAGCGTGATGGTTGGGGGAGAGACCCAGTACTTC.

This clonotype was found many times. The rearrangement uses TRBV28 and TRBJ1-1, with D possibly matching TRBD1 (5 bases). The CDR3 totals 14 residues. The germline gives CDR1 MDHEN, CDR2 SYDVKM. V shed 3 bases and J shed 0 bases, with 8 bases lying between them. CDR3 in amino acids: CASSLGGMNTEAFF. CDR3 sequence (DNA): TGTGCCAGCAGTTTGGGGGGAATGAACACTGAAGCTTTCTTT.

Only a few counts were recorded for this clonotype. The junction shows a germline mismatch at one end, possibly a read error. The chain joins TRBV4-1 to TRBJ2-7; D is undetermined. Gene TRBJ2-1 matches the end of the DNA better, so the J call may be wrong. CDR1 and CDR2 from the germline V gene are MGHRA and YSYEKL. The CDR3 sequence is 14 residues long. The CDR3 nucleotides read TGCGCCAGCAGACAAGCAGAGGTATCCAATGAGCAGTTCTTC. Amino acid sequence: CASRQAEVSNEQFF.

CDR3 region: CSARGIGGNYGYTF. CDR3 DNA sequence: TGCAGTGCTAGAGGTATTGGGGGGAACTATGGCTACACCTTC. This chain connects TRBV20-1 to TRBJ1-2; a weak D match, TRBD1 (5 bases). Trimming removed 1 base at V and 2 bases at J, with 11 bases between. This CDR3 contains 14 residues. In germline, CDR1 is DFQATT, CDR2 SNEGSKA (reference sequence).

This clonotype turned up a few times. The V call is TRBV5-4, the J call TRBJ2-2; no firm D call. Germline V gene lookup returns CDR1 SGHNT and CDR2 YYREEE (reference sequence). This CDR3 comprises 15 residues. The ends were cut back, 1 base at V and 0 bases at J, with 7 bases in the middle. CDR3 protein: CASSLYGSNTGELFF. DNA for the CDR3: TGTGCCAGCAGCTTGTACGGCTCGAACACCGGGGAGCTGTTTTTT.

This clonotype came up a few times. The V gene is TRBV5-5, the J gene TRBJ2-5; 7 bases fit TRBD1. Germline trimming cut 3 bases from V and 6 bases from J; bases unmatched to any gene: 14. The CDR3 spans 16 residues. The germline gives CDR1 SGHKS, CDR2 YYEKEE (reference sequence). DNA of the CDR3: TGTGCCAGCAGCTCGTTTGTAAGGGGGCGCAAAAAGACCCAGTACTTC. As protein: CASSSFVRGRKKTQYF. The full variable domain, with the rest looked up from reference TRBV5-5 and TRBJ2-5, is DAGVTQSPTHLIKTRGQQVTLRCSPISGHKSVSWYQQVLGQGPQFIFQYYEKEERGRGNFPDRFSARQFPNYSSELNVNALLLGDSALYLCASSSFVRGRKKTQYFGPGTRLLVL.

This clonotype was detected only a few times. The V gene is TRBV2, the J gene TRBJ2-7; 7 nucleotides line up with TRBD2. This CDR3 comprises 16 residues. The trim removed 4 bases at V and 8 bases at J, leaving 17 bases unmatched. Germline V gene data show CDR1 as SNHLY and CDR2 as FYNNEI. The CDR3 coding sequence is TGTGCCAGCAGTGTACAGCGGGACCCAGTCCTTGGGCAGCAGTACTTC. This sequence encodes CASSVQRDPVLGQQYF.

The chain uses TRBV6-1 and TRBJ2-5; TRBD1 matches at 7 bases. Looked up from germline, CDR1 is MNHNS and CDR2 is SASEGT. V trimming: 4 bases; J trimming: 5 bases; junction bases outside the gene matches: 10. This CDR3 spans 15 amino acids. The CDR3 loop reads CASSAGQVEGETQYF. Written as DNA, the CDR3 is TGTGCCAGCAGTGCAGGACAGGTAGAAGGGGAGACCCAGTACTTC.

This clonotype was found a few times. The chain uses TRBV2 and TRBJ1-2, with D uncertain. Trimming cost V 1 base and J 5 bases, with 11 bases left between them. CDR1 is SNHLY, CDR2 FYNNEI, per germline. CDR3 length equals 14 residues. The CDR3 coding sequence is TGTGCCAGCAGTGAAGTTGGCCAGATATATGGCTACACCTTC. Its translation is CASSEVGQIYGYTF.

The rearrangement joins TRBV25-1 to TRBJ2-4, with 9 bases that match TRBD1. CDR3 length equals 16 residues. Germline V lookup: CDR1 MGHDK, CDR2 SYGVNS. J was trimmed by 1 base and V by 2 bases; bases with no gene match: 3. Here the CDR3 DNA reads TGTGCCAGCAGTGAAGCTGGGACAGGGGCCAAAAACATTCAGTACTTC. Protein: CASSEAGTGAKNIQYF.

In its sample, this clonotype was seen a few times. The rearrangement joins TRBV27 to TRBJ2-7; D perhaps matches TRBD2 (6 bases). The CDR3 spans 15 residues. V lost 5 bases to trimming and J lost 0 bases, with 14 bases between them. Germline CDR1 and CDR2: MNHEY and SMNVEV (reference sequence). The CDR3: CASSPRLGNSYEQYF. The CDR3, as DNA: TGTGCCAGCAGTCCACGACTAGGGAACTCCTACGAGCAGTACTTC.

The chain recombines TRBV5-6 with TRBJ1-5; D is unclear. Trimming took off 0 bases at V and 1 base at J, with 8 bases between the two ends. Germline values: CDR1 SGHDT, CDR2 YYEEEE. The CDR3 has 15 residues. The CDR3 sequence: CASSLAGISNQPQHF. The CDR3 DNA reads TGTGCCAGCAGCTTGGCAGGAATCAGCAATCAGCCCCAGCATTTT. The full variable domain, in which reference TRBV5-6 and TRBJ1-5 provide the parts outside the CDR3, is DAGVTQSPTHLIKTRGQQVTLRCSPKSGHDTVSWYQQALGQGPQFIFQYYEEEERQRGNFPDRFSGHQFPNYSSELNVNALLLGDSALYLCASSLAGISNQPQHFGDGTRLSIL.

The chain links TRBV11-2 to TRBJ2-7; the D is unclear. The CDR3 spans 11 residues. Trimming stripped 6 bases from V and 2 bases from J, with 5 bases between. Germline V lookup: CDR1 SGHAT, CDR2 FQNNGV. Here the CDR3 reads CASRNAYEQYF. The CDR3, as DNA: TGTGCCAGCAGAAATGCCTACGAGCAGTACTTC.

There are a few counts of this clonotype. The rearrangement joins TRBV14 to TRBJ2-2; 11 bases map to TRBD2. The CDR3 sequence is 16 residues long. J lost 5 bases, V lost 2 bases, and 4 bases had no gene match. Germline V CDR1 and CDR2: SGHDN, FVKESK. CDR3 amino acids: CASSQLAGGSTGELFF. In nucleotides, the CDR3 is TGTGCCAGCAGCCAACTAGCGGGAGGAAGTACCGGGGAGCTGTTTTTT.

This chain links TRBV7-2 with TRBJ2-6; either TRBD1 or TRBD2 may supply D (5 bases each). The CDR3 spans 16 residues. The germline gives CDR1 SGHTA, CDR2 FQGNSA. V shed 5 bases and J shed 0 bases, with 11 bases lying between them. Here the CDR3 reads CASSEGTFSGANVLTF. The CDR3 DNA is TGTGCCAGCAGCGAAGGGACCTTCTCTGGGGCCAACGTCCTGACTTTC. Variable domain in full (rest from reference TRBV7-2 and TRBJ2-6): GAGVSQSPSNKVTEKGKDVELRCDPISGHTALYWYRQSLGQGLEFLIYFQGNSAPDKSGLPSDRFSAERTGGSVSTLTIQRTQQEDSAVYLCASSEGTFSGANVLTFGAGSRLTVL.

V and J are TRBV24-1 and TRBJ2-1; maybe TRBD2 (5 bases). CDR1 is KGHDR, CDR2 SFDVKD, per germline. Trimming took 3 bases from V and 0 from J, leaving 8 bases between them. This CDR3 comprises 15 residues. CDR3 region: CATSDNSASYNEQFF. CDR3 in DNA: TGTGCCACCAGTGATAATAGCGCCTCCTACAATGAGCAGTTCTTC.

This clonotype was detected a few times. The rearrangement joins TRBV7-3 to TRBJ1-1, with D perhaps matching TRBD1 (5 bases). Germline V gene data show CDR1 as SGHTA and CDR2 as FQGTGA. The CDR3 has 15 amino acids. Trimming removed 1 base at V and 4 bases at J, with 13 bases between. The CDR3 here is CASSLMAGTSTEAFF. DNA of the CDR3: TGTGCCAGCAGCTTAATGGCAGGGACGAGCACTGAAGCTTTCTTT.

This clonotype has only a few counts. In DNA form, the CDR3 reads TGTGCCAGCAGTAAGGACAGGCCGCCGTACGAGCAGTACTTC. Its protein product is CASSKDRPPYEQYF. The V call is TRBV2, the J call TRBJ2-7, with 7 nucleotides matching TRBD1. V shed 5 bases and J 4 bases; nucleotides not matched to a gene: 8. The CDR3 extends over 14 amino acids. Germline V gives CDR1 SNHLY, CDR2 FYNNEI.

There are a few counts of this clonotype. The chain is built from TRBV5-1 and TRBJ1-4; D remains unclear. The V gene lost 0 bases and the J gene lost 2 bases, with 8 bases spanning the gap. The germline V gene has CDR1 SGHRS and CDR2 YFSETQ. The CDR3 runs to 15 residues. CDR3 region: CASSLGGNTNEKLFF. CDR3 DNA: TGCGCCAGCAGCTTGGGAGGGAACACTAATGAAAAACTGTTTTTT.

Worth noting for this clonotype: Compared with germline, one end of the junction differs, possibly owing to a read error. The CDR3 bases are TGCAGTGCTAGAGGTAGTGCCCTGAACACTGAAGCTCTCTTT. Its translation: CSARGSALNTEALF. The gene calls are TRBV20-1 and TRBJ1-1; D gene uncertain. This CDR3 comprises 14 residues. The germline CDR1 and CDR2 sequences are DFQATT and SNEGSKA (reference sequence).

The chain employs TRBV9 and TRBJ2-5; no clear D gene. Germline values: CDR1 SGDLS, CDR2 YYNGEE. Deletions cut 0 bases from V and 2 bases from J, with 17 bases between. CDR3 length: 17 residues. The CDR3 sequence is CASSVAIGSEPQETQYF. CDR3 DNA sequence: TGTGCCAGCAGCGTAGCTATCGGAAGTGAGCCTCAAGAGACCCAGTACTTC.

This clonotype came up a few times. Germline and junction disagree at one end, which may indicate a read error. The chain's CDR3 is CASSRGDGQTTNEELFF. DNA of the CDR3: TGCGCCAGCAGCCGAGGGGACGGACAGACAACTAATGAAGAACTGTTTTTT. The V gene is TRBV4-1, the J gene TRBJ1-4; a possible D gene is TRBD1 (6 bases). Germline loops: CDR1 MGHRA, CDR2 YSYEKL. The CDR3 totals 17 residues.